This TCR beta chain came from a study of blood T cell repertoires in COVID-19. About the study: The cDNA or gDNA used as material had been derived from T cells, B-cell-depleted T cells, or PBMCs.

This CDR3 comprises 16 residues. Germline V gene lookup returns CDR1 LGHNA and CDR2 YSLEER. With 0 bases clipped from V and 7 bases from J, the junction kept 6 bases outside the gene matches. The repertoire was sequenced with immunoSEQ multiplex PCR; TCRdb's copy has only in-frame clones and lacks some. The sample lists approximately 200,000 clones; about 90% were seen once. The study recruited people aged roughly 18 to 95 years across more than 20 US areas. Participants were placed into cohorts based on the clinical history they reported. Each recovered donor of Cohort 3 presented with two negative PCRs, clearance, or symptom resolution.

The sample consisted of PBMCs or T cells enriched from blood (not recorded which). The genes are TRBV4-3 and TRBJ1-2, with TRBD1 matching over 12 bases. The source of this sequence is a man younger than 40 who had recovered from COVID-19. For the CDR3, the DNA is TGCGCCAGCAGCCAAGATCAAGGGACAGGGGGCGGTGGCTACACCTTC. It specifies CASSQDQGTGGGGYTF.